The subject of this entry is one TCR beta chain. What it binds is not known. The data were produced by immunoSEQ multiplex PCR, yet TCRdb's version contains in-frame clones alone and is incomplete. Of 95,000 to 100,000 clones listed, around nine tenths are singletons. The data were obtained in a study of PD-1 blockade in classical Hodgkin lymphoma. Overall study context: Patients were dosed intravenously with nivolumab at 3 mg/kg every 2 weeks.

Every patient had relapsed following autologous stem cell transplantation, and cohorts differed in brentuximab vedotin exposure. Whole-study results and caveats: Reported baseline diversity: healthy donors highest, relapsed/refractory patients lowest. Complete responders had baseline diversity similar to newly diagnosed patients. CD8+ TCR diversity did not rise significantly by C4D1, unlike CD4+.

The J segment lost 2 bases and the V segment lost 11 bases, leaving 11 bases of the junction unmatched. CDR3 length: 14 residues. Germline V gene sequence: CDR1 LNHDA, CDR2 SQIVND (reference sequence). This TCR was sampled from a human donor with classical Hodgkin lymphoma. The source was peripheral blood mononuclear cells (PBMCs), collected before the second cycle of nivolumab. The V and J genes are TRBV19 and TRBJ2-7; 8 nucleotides match TRBD1. The CDR3 protein is CASTPRQGPYEQYF. The CDR3 DNA is TGTGCCTCTACTCCTCGACAGGGGCCCTACGAGCAGTACTTC.